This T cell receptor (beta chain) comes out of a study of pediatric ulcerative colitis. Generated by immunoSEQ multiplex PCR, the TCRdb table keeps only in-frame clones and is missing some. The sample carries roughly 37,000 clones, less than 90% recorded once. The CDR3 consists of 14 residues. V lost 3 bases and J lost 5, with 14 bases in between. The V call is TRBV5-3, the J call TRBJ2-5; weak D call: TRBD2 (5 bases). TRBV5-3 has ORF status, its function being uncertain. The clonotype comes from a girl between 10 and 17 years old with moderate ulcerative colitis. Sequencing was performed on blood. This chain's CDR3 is CARSSGLEWETQYF. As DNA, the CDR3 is TGTGCCAGAAGCTCCGGACTTGAGTGGGAGACCCAGTACTTC.